This TCR beta chain came from a study of human T cells and chemical hapten exposure. The germline gives CDR1 SGHTA, CDR2 FQGNSA. The CDR3 is 15 residues long. J gave up 2 bases and V 5 bases, and 8 bases lay outside the gene matches. The study used a library that attached unique molecular identifiers to individual cDNA molecules. TCRdb independently ran MiXCR on the RACE reads; one entry per CDR3 protein. In the table there are roughly 69,000 distinct CDR3 sequences, about 11% of which are singletons. Time point reported: patch test 3, about 24 weeks after DPC sensitization. Treatment reported: therapeutic diphenylcyclopropenone sensitization with weekly scalp DPC. This clonotype was detected many times.

The chain joins TRBV7-2 to TRBJ2-7; 8 nucleotides align to TRBD2. Specimen: whole blood, collected in connection with sensitization to the hapten diphenylcyclopropenone (DPC). The sequence was obtained from a woman in her 30s with alopecia areata. Some clones in this sample may be carry-over from other donors' samples. CDR3 nucleotides: TGTGCCAGCAGCCCGCAGGCGGGAGGACCCTACGAGCAGTACTTC. Translation gives CASSPQAGGPYEQYF. The full variable domain, its missing parts supplied by reference TRBV7-2 and TRBJ2-7, is GAGVSQSPSNKVTEKGKDVELRCDPISGHTALYWYRQSLGQGLEFLIYFQGNSAPDKSGLPSDRFSAERTGGSVSTLTIQRTQQEDSAVYLCASSPQAGGPYEQYFGPGTRLTVT.